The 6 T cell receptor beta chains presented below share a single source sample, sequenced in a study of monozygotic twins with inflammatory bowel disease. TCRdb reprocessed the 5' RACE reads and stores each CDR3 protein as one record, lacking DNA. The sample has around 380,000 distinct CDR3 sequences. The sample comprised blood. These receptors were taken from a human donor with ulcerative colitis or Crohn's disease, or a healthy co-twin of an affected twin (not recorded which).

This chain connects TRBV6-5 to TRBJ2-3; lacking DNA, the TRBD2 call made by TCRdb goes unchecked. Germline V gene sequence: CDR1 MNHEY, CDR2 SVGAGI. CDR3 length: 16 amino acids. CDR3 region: CASSFSSGDSTDTQYF.

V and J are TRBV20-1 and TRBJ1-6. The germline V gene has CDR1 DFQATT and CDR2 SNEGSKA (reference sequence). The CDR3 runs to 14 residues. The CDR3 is CSARTGFEDSPLHF.

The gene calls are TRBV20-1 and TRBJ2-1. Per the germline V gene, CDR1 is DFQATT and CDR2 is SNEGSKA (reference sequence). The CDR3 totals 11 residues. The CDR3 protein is CSAPDYNEQFF.

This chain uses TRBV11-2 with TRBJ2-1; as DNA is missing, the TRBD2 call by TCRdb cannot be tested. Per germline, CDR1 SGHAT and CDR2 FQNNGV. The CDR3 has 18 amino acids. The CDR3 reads CASSLVLLLAGDYNEQFF.

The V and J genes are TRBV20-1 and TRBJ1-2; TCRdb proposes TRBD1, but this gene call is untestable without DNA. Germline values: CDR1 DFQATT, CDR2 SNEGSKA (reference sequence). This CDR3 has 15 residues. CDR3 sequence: CSAQRYTDSDGGYTF.

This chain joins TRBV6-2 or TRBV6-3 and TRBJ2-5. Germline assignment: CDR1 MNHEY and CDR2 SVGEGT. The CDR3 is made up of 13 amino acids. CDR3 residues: CASSRPFLETQYF.